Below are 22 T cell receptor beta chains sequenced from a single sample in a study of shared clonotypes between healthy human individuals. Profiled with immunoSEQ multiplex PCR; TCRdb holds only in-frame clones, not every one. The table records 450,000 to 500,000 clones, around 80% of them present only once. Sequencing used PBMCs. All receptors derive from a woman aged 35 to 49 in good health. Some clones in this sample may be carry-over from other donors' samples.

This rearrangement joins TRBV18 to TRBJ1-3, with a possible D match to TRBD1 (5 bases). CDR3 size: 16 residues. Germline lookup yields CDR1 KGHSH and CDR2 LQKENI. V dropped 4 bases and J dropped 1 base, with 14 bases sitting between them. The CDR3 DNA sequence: TGTGCCAGCTCACGTACAGGACCCGGGTCTGGAAACACCATATATTTT. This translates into CASSRTGPGSGNTIYF. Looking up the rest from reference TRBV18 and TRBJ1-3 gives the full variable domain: NAGVMQNPRHLVRRRGQEARLRCSPMKGHSHVYWYRQLPEEGLKFMVYLQKENIIDESGMPKERFSAEFPKEGPSILRIQQVVRGDSAAYFCASSRTGPGSGNTIYFGEGSWLTVV.

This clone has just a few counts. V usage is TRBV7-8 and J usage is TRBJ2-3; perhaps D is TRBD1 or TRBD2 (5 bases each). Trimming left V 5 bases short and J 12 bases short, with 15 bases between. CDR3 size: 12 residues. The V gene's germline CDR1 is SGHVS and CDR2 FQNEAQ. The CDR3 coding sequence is TGTGCCAGCAGCCGGGGCGAGGGCTACCAGTATTTT. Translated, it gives CASSRGEGYQYF.

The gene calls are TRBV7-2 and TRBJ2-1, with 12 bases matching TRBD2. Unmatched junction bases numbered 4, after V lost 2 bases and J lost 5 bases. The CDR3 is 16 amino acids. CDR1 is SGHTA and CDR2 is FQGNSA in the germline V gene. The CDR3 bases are TGTGCCAGCAGCTTATGGGGACTAGCGGGCCACAATGAGCAGTTCTTC. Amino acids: CASSLWGLAGHNEQFF.

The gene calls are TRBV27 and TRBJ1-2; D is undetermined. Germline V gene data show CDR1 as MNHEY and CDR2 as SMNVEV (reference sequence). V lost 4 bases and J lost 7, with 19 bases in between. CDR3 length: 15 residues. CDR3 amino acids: CASSSPLSGETGYTF. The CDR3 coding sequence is TGTGCCAGCAGTTCCCCATTATCCGGGGAGACTGGCTACACCTTC.

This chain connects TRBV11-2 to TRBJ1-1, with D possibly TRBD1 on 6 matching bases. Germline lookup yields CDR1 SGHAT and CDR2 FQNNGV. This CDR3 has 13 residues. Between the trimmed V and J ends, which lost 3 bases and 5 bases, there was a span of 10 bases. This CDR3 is CASSFRGVTEAFF. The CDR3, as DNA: TGTGCCAGCAGCTTTAGGGGGGTTACTGAAGCTTTCTTT. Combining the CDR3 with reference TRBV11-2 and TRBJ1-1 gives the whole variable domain EAGVAQSPRYKIIEKRQSVAFWCNPISGHATLYWYQQILGQGPKLLIQFQNNGVVDDSQLPKDRFSAERLKGVDSTLKIQPAKLEDSAVYLCASSFRGVTEAFFGQGTRLTVV.

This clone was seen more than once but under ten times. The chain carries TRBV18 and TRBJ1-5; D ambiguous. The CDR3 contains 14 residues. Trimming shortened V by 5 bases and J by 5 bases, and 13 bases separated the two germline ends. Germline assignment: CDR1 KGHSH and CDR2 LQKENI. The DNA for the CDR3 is TGTGCCAGCTCATTGGACCGCTTGGATCAGCCCCAGCATTTT. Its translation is CASSLDRLDQPQHF.

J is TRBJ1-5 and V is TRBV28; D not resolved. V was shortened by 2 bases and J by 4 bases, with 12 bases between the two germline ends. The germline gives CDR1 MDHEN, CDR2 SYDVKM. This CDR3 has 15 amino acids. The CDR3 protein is CASSLRRYINQPQHF. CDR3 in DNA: TGTGCCAGCAGTTTAAGGCGTTATATTAATCAGCCCCAGCATTTT.

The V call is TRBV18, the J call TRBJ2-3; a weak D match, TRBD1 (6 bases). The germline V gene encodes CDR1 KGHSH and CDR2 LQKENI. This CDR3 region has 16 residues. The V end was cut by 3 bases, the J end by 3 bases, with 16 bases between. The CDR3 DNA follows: TGTGCCAGCTCACCGGCCTCGGGCAGGGGAACAGATACGCAGTATTTT. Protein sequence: CASSPASGRGTDTQYF. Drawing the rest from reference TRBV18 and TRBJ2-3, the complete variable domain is NAGVMQNPRHLVRRRGQEARLRCSPMKGHSHVYWYRQLPEEGLKFMVYLQKENIIDESGMPKERFSAEFPKEGPSILRIQQVVRGDSAAYFCASSPASGRGTDTQYFGPGTRLTVL.

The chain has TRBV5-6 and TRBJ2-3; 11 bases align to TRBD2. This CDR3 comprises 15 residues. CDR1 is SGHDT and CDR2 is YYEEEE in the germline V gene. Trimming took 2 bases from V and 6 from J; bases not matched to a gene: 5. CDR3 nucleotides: TGTGCCAGCAGCTTTAGCGGGAGGGCCCTGGATACGCAGTATTTT. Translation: CASSFSGRALDTQYF.

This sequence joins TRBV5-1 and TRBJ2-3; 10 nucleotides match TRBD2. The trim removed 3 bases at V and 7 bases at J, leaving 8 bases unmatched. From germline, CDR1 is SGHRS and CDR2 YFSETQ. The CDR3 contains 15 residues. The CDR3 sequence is CASSWKLAGLNTQYF. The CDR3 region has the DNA TGCGCCAGCAGCTGGAAACTAGCGGGATTGAATACGCAGTATTTT.

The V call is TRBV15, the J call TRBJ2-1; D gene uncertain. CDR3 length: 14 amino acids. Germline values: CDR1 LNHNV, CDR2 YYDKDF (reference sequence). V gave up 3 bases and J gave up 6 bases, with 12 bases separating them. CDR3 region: CATSREPRSNEQFF. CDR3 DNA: TGTGCCACCAGCAGGGAACCAAGAAGCAATGAGCAGTTCTTC.

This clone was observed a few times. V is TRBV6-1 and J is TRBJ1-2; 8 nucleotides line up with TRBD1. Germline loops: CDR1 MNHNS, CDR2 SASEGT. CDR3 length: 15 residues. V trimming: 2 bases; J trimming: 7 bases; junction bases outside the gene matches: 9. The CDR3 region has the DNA TGTGCCAGCAGTGAATCCGAGACAGGGGTACGTGGCTACACCTTC. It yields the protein CASSESETGVRGYTF.

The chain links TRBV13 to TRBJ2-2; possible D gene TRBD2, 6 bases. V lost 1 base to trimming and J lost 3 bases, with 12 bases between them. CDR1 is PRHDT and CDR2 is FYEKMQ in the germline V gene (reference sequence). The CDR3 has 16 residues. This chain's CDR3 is CASSLAPGAYTGELFF. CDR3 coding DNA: TGTGCCAGCAGCTTAGCTCCGGGAGCCTACACCGGGGAGCTGTTTTTT.

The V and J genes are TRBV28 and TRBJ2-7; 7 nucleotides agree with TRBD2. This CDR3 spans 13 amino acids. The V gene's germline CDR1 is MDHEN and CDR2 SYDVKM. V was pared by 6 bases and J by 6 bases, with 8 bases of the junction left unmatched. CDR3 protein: CASRRDYGFEQYF. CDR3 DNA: TGTGCCAGCAGACGGGACTACGGGTTCGAGCAGTACTTC.

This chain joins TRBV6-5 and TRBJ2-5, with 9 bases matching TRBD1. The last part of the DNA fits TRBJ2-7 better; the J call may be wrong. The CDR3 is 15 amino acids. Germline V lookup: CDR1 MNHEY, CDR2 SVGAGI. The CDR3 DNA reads TGTGCCAGCAGCCAACAGGGGGCAGGGTTGTACGAGCAGTACTTC. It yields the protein CASSQQGAGLYEQYF.

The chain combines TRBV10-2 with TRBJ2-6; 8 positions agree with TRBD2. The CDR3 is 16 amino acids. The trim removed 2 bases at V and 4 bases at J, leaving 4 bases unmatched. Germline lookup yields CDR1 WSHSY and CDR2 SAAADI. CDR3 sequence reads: CASSEGLASGANVLTF. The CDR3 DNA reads TGCGCCAGCAGTGAGGGACTAGCTTCCGGGGCCAACGTCCTGACTTTC.

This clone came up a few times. CDR3 nucleotides: TGTGCCAGCAGTTGGACGATGGGCTCCTCTGGAAACACCATATATTTT. Encoded protein: CASSWTMGSSGNTIYF. This chain joins TRBV28 and TRBJ1-3; D remains ambiguous. Germline loops: CDR1 MDHEN, CDR2 SYDVKM. This CDR3 has 16 amino acids. The germline V and J ends were trimmed by 4 bases and 0 bases, with 13 bases remaining between them.

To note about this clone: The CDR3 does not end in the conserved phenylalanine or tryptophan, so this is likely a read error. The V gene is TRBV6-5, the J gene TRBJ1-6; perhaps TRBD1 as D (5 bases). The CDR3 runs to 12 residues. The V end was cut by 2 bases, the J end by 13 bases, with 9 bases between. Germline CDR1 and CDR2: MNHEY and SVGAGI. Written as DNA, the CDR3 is TGTGCCAGCAGTTACCGTCGGGGGCCCCTCCACCTT. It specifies CASSYRRGPLHL.

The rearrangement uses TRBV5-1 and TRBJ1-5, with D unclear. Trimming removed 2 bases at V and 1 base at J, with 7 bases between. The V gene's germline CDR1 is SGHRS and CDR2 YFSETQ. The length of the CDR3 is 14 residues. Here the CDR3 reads CASSLGISNQPQHF. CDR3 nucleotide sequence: TGCGCCAGCAGCTTAGGTATCAGCAATCAGCCCCAGCATTTT.

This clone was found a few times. DNA for the CDR3: TGTGCCAGCAGCTTCCCCCGGGCTAGCGGGAACGGGGAGCTGTTTTTT. Protein sequence: CASSFPRASGNGELFF. The V call is TRBV7-9, the J call TRBJ2-2; 9 positions agree with TRBD2. After removal of 3 bases from V and 7 bases from J, the junction contained 9 bases not matched to a gene. Germline values: CDR1 SEHNR, CDR2 FQNEAQ (reference sequence). The CDR3 contains 16 residues.

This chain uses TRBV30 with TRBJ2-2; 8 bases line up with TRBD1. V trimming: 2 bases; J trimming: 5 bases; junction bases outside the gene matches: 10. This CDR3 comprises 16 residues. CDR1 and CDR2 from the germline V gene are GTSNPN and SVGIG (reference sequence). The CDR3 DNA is TGTGCCTGGAGTCACCAGGGGGCGGTTGGGACCGGGGAGCTGTTTTTT. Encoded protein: CAWSHQGAVGTGELFF. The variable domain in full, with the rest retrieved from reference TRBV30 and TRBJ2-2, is SQTIHQWPATLVQPVGSPLSLECTVEGTSNPNLYWYRQAAGRGLQLLFYSVGIGQISSEVPQNLSASRPQDRQFILSSKKLLLSDSGFYLCAWSHQGAVGTGELFFGEGSRLTVL.

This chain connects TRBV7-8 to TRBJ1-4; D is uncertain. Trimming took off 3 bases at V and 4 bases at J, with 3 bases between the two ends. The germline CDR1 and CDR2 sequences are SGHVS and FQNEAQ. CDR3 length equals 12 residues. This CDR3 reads CASSFINEKLFF. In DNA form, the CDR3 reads TGTGCCAGCAGCTTCATTAATGAAAAACTGTTTTTT.